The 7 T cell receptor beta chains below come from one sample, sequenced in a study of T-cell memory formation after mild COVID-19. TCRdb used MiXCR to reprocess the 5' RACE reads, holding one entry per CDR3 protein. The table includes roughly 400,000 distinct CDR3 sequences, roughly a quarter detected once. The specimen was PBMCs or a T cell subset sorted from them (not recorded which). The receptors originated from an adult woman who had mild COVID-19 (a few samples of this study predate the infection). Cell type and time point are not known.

The CDR3: CASSLAAAAPDTQYF. The CDR3 nucleotides read TGTGCCAGCAGTTTAGCCGCCGCAGCGCCAGATACGCAGTATTTT. The rearrangement links TRBV12-3 or TRBV12-4 to TRBJ2-3; D is unresolved. The CDR3 consists of 15 residues. V shed 0 bases and J shed 4 bases, with 11 bases lying between them.

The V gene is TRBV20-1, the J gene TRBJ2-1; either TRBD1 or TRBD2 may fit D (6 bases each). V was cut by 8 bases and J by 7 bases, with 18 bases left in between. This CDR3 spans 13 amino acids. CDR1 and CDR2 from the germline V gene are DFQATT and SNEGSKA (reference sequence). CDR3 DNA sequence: TGCAGTATTACAGGGAGGTCACGGAATGAGCAGTTCTTC. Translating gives CSITGRSRNEQFF.

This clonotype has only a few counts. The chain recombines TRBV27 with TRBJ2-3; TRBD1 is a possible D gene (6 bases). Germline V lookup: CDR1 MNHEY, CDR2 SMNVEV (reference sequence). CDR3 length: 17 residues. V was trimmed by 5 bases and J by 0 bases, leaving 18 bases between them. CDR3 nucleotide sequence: TGTGCCAGCAGTCCCCAGGGGAACGTTATAAGCACAGATACGCAGTATTTT. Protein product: CASSPQGNVISTDTQYF.

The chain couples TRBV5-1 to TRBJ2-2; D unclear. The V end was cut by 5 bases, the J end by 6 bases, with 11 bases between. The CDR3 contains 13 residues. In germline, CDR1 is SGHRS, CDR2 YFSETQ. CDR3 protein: CASSTPRPGELFF. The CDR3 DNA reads TGCGCCAGCAGTACTCCGAGGCCCGGGGAGCTGTTTTTT.

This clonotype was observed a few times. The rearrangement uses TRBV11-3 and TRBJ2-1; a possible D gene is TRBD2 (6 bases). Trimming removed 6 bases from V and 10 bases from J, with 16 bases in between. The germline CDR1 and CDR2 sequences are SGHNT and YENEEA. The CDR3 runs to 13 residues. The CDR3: CASRPASVWEQFF. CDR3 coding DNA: TGTGCCAGCAGGCCAGCTAGCGTGTGGGAGCAGTTCTTC.

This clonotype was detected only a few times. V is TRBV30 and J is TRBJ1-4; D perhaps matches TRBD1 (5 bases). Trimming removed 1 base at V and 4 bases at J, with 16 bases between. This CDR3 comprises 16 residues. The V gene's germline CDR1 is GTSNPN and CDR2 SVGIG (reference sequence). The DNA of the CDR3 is TGTGCCTGGAGTGGGCAGGGAGGCTCGAGTAATGAAAAACTGTTTTTT. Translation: CAWSGQGGSSNEKLFF. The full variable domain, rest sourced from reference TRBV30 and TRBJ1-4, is SQTIHQWPATLVQPVGSPLSLECTVEGTSNPNLYWYRQAAGRGLQLLFYSVGIGQISSEVPQNLSASRPQDRQFILSSKKLLLSDSGFYLCAWSGQGGSSNEKLFFGSGTQLSVL.

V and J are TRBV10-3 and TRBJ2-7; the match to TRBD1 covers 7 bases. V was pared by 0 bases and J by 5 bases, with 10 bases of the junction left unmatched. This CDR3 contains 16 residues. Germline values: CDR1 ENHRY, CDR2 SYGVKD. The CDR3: CAISESPGTESHEQYF. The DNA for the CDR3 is TGTGCCATCAGTGAGTCCCCCGGGACAGAATCCCACGAGCAGTACTTC.